This passage covers 3 T cell receptor beta chains from one sample sequenced in a study of TIL therapy for anti-PD-1-resistant metastatic lung cancer. Time point: pre-treatment sample, taken before nivolumab and TIL therapy. Pleural nodules or supraclavicular lymph nodes made up most of the excised metastases sampled. This was the immunoSEQ v3 assay. This table comes from immunoSEQ multiplex PCR, and its TCRdb copy is limited to in-frame clones, with some not included. The data hold tens of thousands of clones, with 63% observed a single time. The sample in question was tumor tissue, obtained at baseline. The receptors come from a woman aged 30-79 years with non-small cell lung cancer.

This clone has only a few counts. The chain joins TRBV6-1 to TRBJ1-5; D not certain. The V end lost 6 bases, the J end lost 1 base, and 10 bases lay between the germline ends. The germline gives CDR1 MNHNS, CDR2 SASEGT. CDR3 length equals 14 residues. The CDR3 nucleotides are TGTGCCAGCAGCGTGAGCACAAGCAATCAGCCCCAGCATTTT. Translation gives CASSVSTSNQPQHF.

CDR3: CASGPGRQTSSGNTIYF. CDR3 sequence (DNA): TGTGCCAGTGGCCCCGGGAGGCAAACCTCCTCTGGAAACACCATATATTTT. The chain links TRBV19 to TRBJ1-3; D call uncertain. Trimming stripped 8 bases from V and 0 bases from J, with 20 bases between. Germline lookup yields CDR1 LNHDA and CDR2 SQIVND (reference sequence). There are 17 residues in the CDR3.

Written as DNA, the CDR3 is TGCGCCAGCAGCCAAGTGGGGGGGGCGGGCAAGGACTATGGCTACACCTTC. Protein product: CASSQVGGAGKDYGYTF. This sequence joins TRBV4-1 and TRBJ1-2, with D possibly being TRBD1 (6 bases). There are 17 residues in the CDR3. Between the trimmed V and J ends, which lost 1 base and 3 bases, there was a span of 18 bases. The germline V gene has CDR1 MGHRA and CDR2 YSYEKL.